What follows is one TCR beta chain and its context. Antigen unknown. Looked up from germline, CDR1 is MNHEY and CDR2 is SVGAGI. The V segment lost 5 bases and the J segment 4 bases; nucleotides outside the gene matches: 9. This CDR3 spans 15 amino acids. Clones were sequenced by immunoSEQ multiplex PCR, and TCRdb holds only the in-frame ones, with some missing. Among approximately 82,000 clones listed, roughly 86% were seen once. The record originates from a study of OX40 agonist ivuxolimab in advanced cancers. Study in general: Earlier anti-PD-1, anti-PD-L1 or anti-CTLA-4 therapy was permitted; 30% to 45% had received some. Study results and caveats: Also present in some nonresponders was a low level of normalized T-cell clonal expansion.

The clonotype comes from an adult with an advanced solid tumor such as melanoma, head and neck, liver or kidney cancer. The chain carries TRBV6-5 and TRBJ2-3; TRBD1 aligns across 7 bases. The starting material was CD4+ or CD8+ T cells sorted from blood, obtained in a trial of the OX40 agonist ivuxolimab. The CDR3 spells CASSHPRQGADTQYF. The CDR3 DNA is TGTGCCAGCAGTCACCCCCGGCAGGGGGCAGATACGCAGTATTTT.